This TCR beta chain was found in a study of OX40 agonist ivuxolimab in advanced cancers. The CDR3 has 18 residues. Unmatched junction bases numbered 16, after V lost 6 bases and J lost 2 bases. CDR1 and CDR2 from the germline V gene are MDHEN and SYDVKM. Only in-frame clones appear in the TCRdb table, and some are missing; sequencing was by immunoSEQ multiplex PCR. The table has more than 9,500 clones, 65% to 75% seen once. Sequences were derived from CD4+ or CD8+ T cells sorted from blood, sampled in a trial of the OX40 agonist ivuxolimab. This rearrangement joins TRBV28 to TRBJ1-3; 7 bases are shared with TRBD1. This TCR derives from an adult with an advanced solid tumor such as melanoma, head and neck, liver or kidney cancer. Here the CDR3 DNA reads TGTGCCAGCAGATCTACATTAACAGGGGATGTTACTGGAAACACCATATATTTT. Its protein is CASRSTLTGDVTGNTIYF.